The 7 T cell receptor beta chains below were found in one sample sequenced in a study of cytomegalovirus exposure and HLA in healthy donors. The method was immunoSEQ multiplex PCR; TCRdb's version includes in-frame clones alone and lacks a portion of them. Of 250,000 to 300,000 clones listed, 90% were seen once; the top ten hold approximately 0.34%. Material: PBMCs. These receptors all come from a woman aged 18 to 35 in good health and CMV-seronegative.

The J gene is TRBJ2-1, the V gene TRBV4-3; 12 bases are shared with TRBD2. CDR1 and CDR2 from the germline V gene are LGHNA and YSLEER. The CDR3 is 17 residues long. V was clipped by 4 bases and J by 1 base; unmatched bases: 5. The DNA for the CDR3 is TGCGCCAGCAGCCGTGCTAGCGGGGGGGTGTCCTACAATGAGCAGTTCTTC. This encodes CASSRASGGVSYNEQFF.

The chain combines TRBV5-4 with TRBJ1-1; 8 nucleotides agree with TRBD1. Looked up from germline, CDR1 is SGHNT and CDR2 is YYREEE (reference sequence). The junction had 6 bases not matched to a gene; V was cut back by 1 base and J by 4 bases. The CDR3 consists of 15 residues. CDR3 amino acids: CASSLKQGVPTEAFF. The CDR3 DNA follows: TGTGCCAGCAGCTTGAAACAGGGGGTGCCCACTGAAGCTTTCTTT.

The genes are TRBV25-1 and TRBJ2-2; D possibly corresponds to TRBD2 (5 bases). Germline CDR1 and CDR2: MGHDK and SYGVNS. CDR3 length: 15 amino acids. V lost 0 bases and J lost 3, with 8 bases in between. The CDR3 spells CASSEYAGYTGELFF. The DNA of the CDR3 is TGTGCCAGCAGTGAATATGCGGGTTACACCGGGGAGCTGTTTTTT.

This chain joins TRBV7-8 and TRBJ1-2; 7 nucleotides agree with TRBD1. The V gene end was trimmed by 5 bases and the J gene end by 6 bases; junction bases not matched to a gene: 15. Germline V CDR1 and CDR2: SGHVS, FQNEAQ. This CDR3 is 16 amino acids long. The CDR3 coding sequence is TGTGCCAGCAGCCAAGGTTGGGACAGCCCTGCCAATGGCTACACCTTC. It translates to CASSQGWDSPANGYTF.

The V and J genes are TRBV4-1 and TRBJ2-1, with a weak D call TRBD2 (6 bases). Germline CDR1 and CDR2: MGHRA and YSYEKL. V was trimmed by 1 base and J by 4 bases, leaving 17 bases between them. This CDR3 contains 17 residues. In DNA form, the CDR3 reads TGCGCCAGCAGCCAAGTCGCGGGGCAAGGCCGGTACAATGAGCAGTTCTTC. It encodes CASSQVAGQGRYNEQFF.

The rearrangement joins TRBV30 to TRBJ1-2; weak D call: TRBD1 (5 bases). V shed 0 bases and J shed 8 bases, with 13 bases lying between them. The germline V gene has CDR1 GTSNPN and CDR2 SVGIG (reference sequence). This CDR3 is built from 13 residues. The CDR3 region has the DNA TGTGCCTGGAGTGTTTGGGGCTTATGGGGCTACACCTTC. Translating it yields CAWSVWGLWGYTF.

The chain recombines TRBV27 with TRBJ2-5, with 12 bases matching TRBD2. This CDR3 has 16 amino acids. The V gene's germline CDR1 is MNHEY and CDR2 SMNVEV (reference sequence). J lost 5 bases, V lost 4 bases, and 8 bases had no gene match. CDR3 protein: CASSYLAGGPGETQYF. The DNA of the CDR3 is TGTGCCAGCAGTTATCTAGCGGGGGGGCCGGGTGAGACCCAGTACTTC.